The 28 T cell receptor beta chains in this list originate from one sample, sequenced in a study of blood T cell repertoires in COVID-19. Clones were sequenced by immunoSEQ multiplex PCR, and TCRdb holds only the in-frame ones, with some missing. Here the sample spans some 260,000 clones, 84% being singletons. The sample comprised PBMCs or T cells enriched from blood (not recorded which). The source is a man aged 30 to 39 with acute COVID-19.

This chain links TRBV28 with TRBJ2-2; D is perhaps TRBD2 (7 bases). Trimming pared 3 bases from V and 4 bases from J, leaving 12 bases between. Germline CDR1 MDHEN, CDR2 SYDVKM. This CDR3 is 15 amino acids long. The CDR3 nucleotides are TGTGCCAGCAGTTTGGGGGGGGCAGGCACCGGGGAGCTGTTTTTT. Amino acids: CASSLGGAGTGELFF.

This clone was seen many times. The chain combines TRBV11-2 with TRBJ2-1; possibly TRBD2 for D (5 bases). With 1 base removed from V and 4 bases from J, the gap between germline ends came to 14 bases. CDR3 length: 16 amino acids. Germline lookup yields CDR1 SGHAT and CDR2 FQNNGV. For the CDR3, the DNA is TGTGCCAGCAGCTTAGCGGCGGGTTGGGTATACAATGAGCAGTTCTTC. It translates to CASSLAAGWVYNEQFF.

This chain uses TRBV7-6 with TRBJ2-5; 8 bases align to TRBD1. This CDR3 has 15 amino acids. Germline V gene sequence: CDR1 SGHVS, CDR2 FNYEAQ. V lost 5 bases and J lost 3; bases outside the gene matches: 8. The CDR3 coding sequence is TGTGCCAGCAGCCAAGAGGACAGGGTGGAAGAGACCCAGTACTTC. Protein product: CASSQEDRVEETQYF.

This clone was observed once. The V gene is TRBV5-4, the J gene TRBJ2-1, with 7 nucleotides matching TRBD1. Germline V CDR1 and CDR2: SGHNT, YYREEE (reference sequence). Trimming cost V 3 bases and J 13 bases; bases outside gene matches: 10. This CDR3 region has 13 residues. The CDR3 protein is CASSSAADRAQFF. The DNA for the CDR3 is TGTGCCAGCAGCTCCGCGGCCGACAGGGCTCAGTTCTTC.

This chain's CDR3 is CASSSTLAADTDTQYF. The CDR3 nucleotides are TGTGCCAGCAGCTCTACCCTAGCAGCTGACACAGATACGCAGTATTTT. This chain joins TRBV5-4 and TRBJ2-3, with TRBD2 as a possible D gene (5 bases). The CDR3 consists of 16 residues. V was clipped by 3 bases and J by 2 bases, with 16 bases between them. CDR1 is SGHNT and CDR2 is YYREEE in the germline V gene (reference sequence).

The CDR3 sequence: CASSQRGGQPQHF. DNA of the CDR3: TGTGCCAGCAGCCAAAGGGGGGGTCAGCCCCAGCATTTT. V is TRBV7-2 and J is TRBJ1-5; weak D call: TRBD1 (6 bases). The germline V gene has CDR1 SGHTA and CDR2 FQGNSA. Trimming removed 5 bases at V and 6 bases at J, with 11 bases between. The CDR3 extends over 13 amino acids.

The chain links TRBV28 to TRBJ2-7, with 8 bases aligning to TRBD1. Germline V lookup: CDR1 MDHEN, CDR2 SYDVKM. J was trimmed by 1 base and V by 5 bases; bases with no gene match: 7. This CDR3 is 15 amino acids long. CDR3 in amino acids: CASSNQGAGSYEQYV. The CDR3 nucleotides are TGTGCCAGCAGTAACCAGGGGGCGGGTTCCTACGAGCAGTACGTC.

The rearrangement uses TRBV4-1 and TRBJ2-1; 8 bases line up with TRBD2. CDR1 and CDR2 (germline): MGHRA, YSYEKL. J lost 3 bases, V lost 4 bases, and 8 bases had no gene match. The CDR3 extends over 16 amino acids. The CDR3 sequence: CASSRETSANYNEQFF. CDR3 nucleotides: TGCGCCAGCAGCCGGGAGACTAGCGCCAACTACAATGAGCAGTTCTTC.

The gene calls are TRBV16 and TRBJ1-2, with TRBD1 matching 9 bases. V lost 4 bases and J lost 7; bases outside the gene matches: 4. The V gene's germline CDR1 is KGHSY and CDR2 FQNENV. The CDR3 runs 13 residues. The DNA of the CDR3 is TGTGCCAGCAGCCCGGGACAGGGCGGTGGCTACACCTTC. Its translation: CASSPGQGGGYTF.

The genes are TRBV3-1 (or the pseudogene TRBV3-2) and TRBJ2-2, with D tentatively TRBD2 (7 bases). Trimming took off 1 base at V and 4 bases at J, with 16 bases between the two ends. Looked up from germline, CDR1 is LGHDT and CDR2 is YNNKEL (reference sequence). The CDR3 has 17 amino acids. CDR3 region: CASSQVLWRGGTGELFF. The CDR3 coding sequence is TGTGCCAGCAGCCAAGTCTTATGGAGGGGGGGCACCGGGGAGCTGTTTTTT.

This clone occurred once. The chain recombines TRBV7-3 with TRBJ2-7, with 11 bases aligning to TRBD2. V trimming: 6 bases; J trimming: 3 bases; junction bases outside the gene matches: 10. CDR1 SGHTA and CDR2 FQGTGA come from the germline V gene. This CDR3 spans 16 amino acids. CDR3 amino acids: CASSEGSGRGNYEQYV. The CDR3 DNA is TGTGCCAGCAGTGAGGGTAGCGGGAGGGGGAACTACGAGCAGTACGTC.

The chain is built from TRBV6-1 and TRBJ1-1; D is possibly TRBD1 (5 bases). The CDR3 is 14 amino acids. With 2 bases removed from V and 3 bases from J, the gap between germline ends came to 10 bases. Germline V gene sequence: CDR1 MNHNS, CDR2 SASEGT. The CDR3 sequence is CASSEQPGDTEAFF. CDR3 sequence (DNA): TGTGCCAGCAGTGAACAGCCGGGGGACACTGAAGCTTTCTTT.

This chain connects TRBV30 to TRBJ1-1; D is unresolved. CDR1 and CDR2 from the germline V gene are GTSNPN and SVGIG (reference sequence). The CDR3 runs 13 residues. With 4 bases removed from V and 2 bases from J, the gap between germline ends came to 11 bases. The CDR3 nucleotides read TGTGCCTGGACCAGTGGTTTTAACACTGAAGCTTTCTTT. Amino acids: CAWTSGFNTEAFF.

For the CDR3, the DNA is TGTGCCAGCAGCTCCCGACTAGTCAAAGGAGATACGCAGTATTTT. Protein: CASSSRLVKGDTQYF. The rearrangement joins TRBV7-2 to TRBJ2-3; D possibly corresponds to TRBD2 (6 bases). The V end was cut by 4 bases, the J end by 5 bases, with 16 bases between. The CDR3 length is 15 residues. Germline CDR1 is SGHTA and CDR2 is FQGNSA.

This clone appeared a few times. The chain uses TRBV12-3 or TRBV12-4 and TRBJ1-1; 9 positions agree with TRBD1. CDR3 length equals 13 residues. With V trimmed by 5 bases and J by 11 bases, 9 bases remained unmatched. CDR3 nucleotides: TGTGCCAGCAGTACAGGGGGCGAAGTGAGTGCTTTCTTT. Residues: CASSTGGEVSAFF.

The genes are TRBV15 and TRBJ1-5; D perhaps matches TRBD1 (5 bases). In germline, CDR1 is LNHNV, CDR2 YYDKDF (reference sequence). V lost 5 bases and J 0 bases, leaving 8 bases between the germline ends. There are 14 residues in the CDR3. The CDR3 DNA follows: TGTGCCACCAGCGGGGGGGATAGCAATCAGCCCCAGCATTTT. This translates into CATSGGDSNQPQHF.

On this clone itself: One end of the junction varies from germline; a read error may be responsible. V usage is TRBV5-1 and J usage is TRBJ1-4; D gene unclear. CDR3 size: 17 residues. Germline assignment: CDR1 SGHRS and CDR2 YFSETQ. Written as DNA, the CDR3 is TGTGCCAGCAGCTTGGGAATCGCGGCCCCTACTAATGAAAAACTGTTTTTT. It specifies CASSLGIAAPTNEKLFF.

This clone was observed a single time. The chain carries TRBV18 and TRBJ2-5; D is perhaps TRBD2 (5 bases). The CDR3 totals 14 residues. V lost 6 bases to trimming and J lost 5 bases, with 16 bases between them. CDR1 KGHSH and CDR2 LQKENI come from the germline V gene. The CDR3 coding sequence is TGTGCCAGCTCGGAGGTAGGACGGATGGAGACCCAGTACTTC. Its protein product is CASSEVGRMETQYF.

The V and J genes are TRBV5-1 and TRBJ1-2; a possible D gene is TRBD1 (6 bases). Trimming took 0 bases from V and 0 from J, leaving 9 bases between them. CDR1 SGHRS and CDR2 YFSETQ come from the germline V gene. The CDR3 totals 15 residues. The CDR3 protein is CASSLGGQANYGYTF. The CDR3 DNA sequence: TGCGCCAGCAGCTTGGGGGGACAAGCTAACTATGGCTACACCTTC. The full variable domain, in which reference TRBV5-1 and TRBJ1-2 provide the parts outside the CDR3, is KAGVTQTPRYLIKTRGQQVTLSCSPISGHRSVSWYQQTPGQGLQFLFEYFSETQRNKGNFPGRFSGRQFSNSRSEMNVSTLELGDSALYLCASSLGGQANYGYTFGSGTRLTVV.

Details on this clone: This same CDR3 is encoded by further DNA sequences in the sample. This chain connects TRBV5-4 to TRBJ2-1; D is uncertain. This CDR3 is built from 14 residues. V was trimmed by 0 bases and J by 5 bases, leaving 9 bases between them. Germline CDR1 reads SGHNT; CDR2 reads YYREEE (reference sequence). CDR3 amino acids: CASSLVLADNEQFF. The CDR3 nucleotides are TGTGCCAGCAGCTTGGTGTTGGCGGACAATGAGCAGTTCTTC.

This sequence joins TRBV11-3 and TRBJ2-5, with D possibly TRBD2 on 6 matching bases. Between the trimmed V and J ends, which lost 3 bases and 0 bases, there was a span of 11 bases. The CDR3 is made up of 15 amino acids. From germline, CDR1 is SGHNT and CDR2 YENEEA. The CDR3 region is CASSFNVADQETQYF. CDR3 nucleotide sequence: TGTGCCAGCAGCTTTAATGTAGCGGACCAAGAGACCCAGTACTTC.

With respect to this clone: Other nucleotide sequences in the sample specify the same CDR3. The J gene is TRBJ2-1, the V gene TRBV5-4; tentatively, D is TRBD2 (6 bases). This CDR3 is built from 13 residues. V lost 0 bases and J 6 bases, leaving 7 bases between the germline ends. From germline, CDR1 is SGHNT and CDR2 YYREEE (reference sequence). Here the CDR3 reads CASSLVGGNEQFF. CDR3 sequence (DNA): TGTGCCAGCAGCTTGGTGGGGGGCAATGAGCAGTTCTTC.

The chain carries TRBV25-1 and TRBJ2-3; 9 bases map to TRBD2. CDR1 MGHDK and CDR2 SYGVNS come from the germline V gene. This CDR3 region has 18 residues. Trimming cost V 3 bases and J 2 bases; bases outside gene matches: 12. This CDR3 reads CASSDDTPSGVSTDTQYF. The CDR3 coding sequence is TGTGCCAGCAGTGATGACACACCTAGCGGGGTCTCCACAGATACGCAGTATTTT.

In its sample, this clone was seen a few times. The chain links TRBV7-2 to TRBJ1-5, with D possibly TRBD1 on 5 matching bases. Germline V gives CDR1 SGHTA, CDR2 FQGNSA. CDR3 length: 14 amino acids. V lost 6 bases, J lost 2 bases, and 11 bases lay in between. CDR3 in amino acids: CASSQGYGNQPQHF. The CDR3 nucleotides read TGTGCCAGCAGTCAGGGATACGGCAATCAGCCCCAGCATTTT. Together with reference TRBV7-2 and TRBJ1-5, the CDR3 gives the full variable domain: GAGVSQSPSNKVTEKGKDVELRCDPISGHTALYWYRQSLGQGLEFLIYFQGNSAPDKSGLPSDRFSAERTGGSVSTLTIQRTQQEDSAVYLCASSQGYGNQPQHFGDGTRLSIL.

This chain connects TRBV15 to TRBJ1-5; D possibly corresponds to TRBD1 (6 bases). CDR3 length: 17 amino acids. V lost 0 bases and J lost 2, with 14 bases in between. Germline assignment: CDR1 LNHNV and CDR2 YYDKDF (reference sequence). CDR3: CATSREGGDRRNQPQHF. Written as DNA, the CDR3 is TGTGCCACCAGCAGAGAAGGGGGGGACCGTCGCAATCAGCCCCAGCATTTT.

In regard to this clone: Mismatch with germline at one junction end may stem from a read error. The V and J genes are TRBV5-1 and TRBJ1-3; no clear D gene. The CDR3 length is 14 residues. CDR1 is SGHRS and CDR2 is YFSETQ in the germline V gene. The CDR3, as DNA: TGTGCCAGCAGCTTGGATCCCGGTCGAAACACCATATATTTT. Amino acids: CASSLDPGRNTIYF.

V usage is TRBV29-1 and J usage is TRBJ2-5, with D maybe TRBD1 (6 bases). In germline, CDR1 is SQVTM, CDR2 ANQGSEA. The CDR3 is 12 residues long. Deletions cut 4 bases from V and 4 bases from J, with 10 bases between. This CDR3 is CSVAGVGETQYF. CDR3 in DNA: TGCAGCGTTGCAGGGGTAGGAGAGACCCAGTACTTC.

CDR3 sequence (DNA): TGTGCCAGTAGTACTCGTTCCCCGGGACAGGGTGGCAACAATGAGCAGTTCTTC. Translating gives CASSTRSPGQGGNNEQFF. This sequence joins TRBV19 and TRBJ2-1; 9 positions match TRBD1. V gave up 4 bases and J gave up 5 bases; unmatched junction bases: 15. CDR3 length: 18 residues. Germline CDR1 reads LNHDA; CDR2 reads SQIVND (reference sequence).